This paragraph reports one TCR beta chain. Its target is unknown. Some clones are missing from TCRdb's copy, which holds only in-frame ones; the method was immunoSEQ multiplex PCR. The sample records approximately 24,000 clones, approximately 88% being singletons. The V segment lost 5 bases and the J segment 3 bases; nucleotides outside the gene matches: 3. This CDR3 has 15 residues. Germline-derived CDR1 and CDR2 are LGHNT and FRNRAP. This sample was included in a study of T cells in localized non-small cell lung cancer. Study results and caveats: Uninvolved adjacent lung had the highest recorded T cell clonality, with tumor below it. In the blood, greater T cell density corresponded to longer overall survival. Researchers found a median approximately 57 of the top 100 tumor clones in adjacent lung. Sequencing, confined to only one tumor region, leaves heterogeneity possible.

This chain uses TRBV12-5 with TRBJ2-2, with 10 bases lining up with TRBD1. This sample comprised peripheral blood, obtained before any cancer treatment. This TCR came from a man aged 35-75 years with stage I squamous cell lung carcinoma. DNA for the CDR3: TGTGCTAGTGGTCACGGACAGGGGGACACCGGGGAGCTGTTTTTT. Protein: CASGHGQGDTGELFF.